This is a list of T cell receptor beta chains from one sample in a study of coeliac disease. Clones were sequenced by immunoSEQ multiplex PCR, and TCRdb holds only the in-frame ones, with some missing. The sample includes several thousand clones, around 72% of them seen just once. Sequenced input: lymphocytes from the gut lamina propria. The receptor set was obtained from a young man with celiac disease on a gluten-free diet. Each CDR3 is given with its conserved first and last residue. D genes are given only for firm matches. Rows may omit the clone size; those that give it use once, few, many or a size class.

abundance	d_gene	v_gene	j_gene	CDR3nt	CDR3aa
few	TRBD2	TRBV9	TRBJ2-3	TGTGCCAGCAGCTTCCCCGGGGGGGGGCCCCCCGGAGATACGCAGTATTTT	CASSFPGGGPPGDTQYF
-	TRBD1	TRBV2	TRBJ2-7	TGTGCCAGCAGTCCGGACAGGCGACTCTCCTACGAGCAGTACTTC	CASSPDRRLSYEQYF
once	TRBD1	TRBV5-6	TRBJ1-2	TGTGCCAGCAGCTTGCTCAGGGGGGCGGGCTACACCTTC	CASSLLRGAGYTF
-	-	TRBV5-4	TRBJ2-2	TGTGCCAGCAGCCTAGGACAGCCGAACACCGGGGAGCTGTTTTTT	CASSLGQPNTGELFF
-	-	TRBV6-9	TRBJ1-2	TGTGCCAGCAGTCAAAGTTCGACTTACGGAAAGACCTATGGCTACACCTTC	CASSQSSTYGKTYGYTF
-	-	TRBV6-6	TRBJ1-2	TGTGCCAGCAGTCTCACTTTGAGCTATGGCTACACCTTC	CASSLTLSYGYTF
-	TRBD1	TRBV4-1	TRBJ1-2	TGCGCCAGCAGCCAAGATCCCCGGACAGGGGTAGGCTACACCTTC	CASSQDPRTGVGYTF
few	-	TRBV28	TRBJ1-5	TGTGCCAGCAGTTTTAGCGGGGCTAGCAATCAGCCCCAGCATTTT	CASSFSGASNQPQHF
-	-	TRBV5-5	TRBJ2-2	TGTGCCAGCAGGGTGACAAGGAACACCGGGGAGCTGTTTTTT	CASRVTRNTGELFF
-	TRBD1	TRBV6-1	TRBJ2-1	TGTGCCAGCAGTGAAGGGTTTGGGGGGACAGGGAGTTACAATGAGCAGTTCTTC	CASSEGFGGTGSYNEQFF
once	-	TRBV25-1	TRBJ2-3	TGTGCCAGCAGTGAATTAGCGGTCACAGATACGCAGTATTTT	CASSELAVTDTQYF
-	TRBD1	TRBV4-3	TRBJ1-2	TGCGCCAGCAGCCAAGCGGGCATCCAGGGGGCGCGTGGTGGCTACACCTTC	CASSQAGIQGARGGYTF
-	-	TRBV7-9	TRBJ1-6	TGTGCCAGCAGCTTGGGAGGGAGGTACGACTCCTATAATTCACCCCTCCACTTT	CASSLGGRYDSYNSPLHF
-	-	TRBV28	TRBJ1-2	TGTGCCAGCCGAGGGCAGGGGTCGCCCTATGGCTACACCTTC	CASRGQGSPYGYTF
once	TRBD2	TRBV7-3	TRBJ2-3	TGTGCCAGCAGCTTAACTGGGCTACGGCGGGGGGGTTCAGATACGCAGTATTTT	CASSLTGLRRGGSDTQYF
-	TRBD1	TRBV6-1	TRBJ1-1	TGTGCCATTCGCGACAGGGGCTACACTGAAGCTTTCTTT	CAIRDRGYTEAFF
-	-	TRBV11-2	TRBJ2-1	TGTGCCAGCAGCTTAGAGGCTTCCGGGGGTGGGTTCTTC	CASSLEASGGGFF
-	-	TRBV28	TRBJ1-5	TGTGCCAGCAGTTTACAACCCAACAGGGTGGGTTACAATCAGCCCCAGCATTTT	CASSLQPNRVGYNQPQHF
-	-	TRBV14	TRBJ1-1	TGTGCCAGCAGTCCAACCGGAGGTAGACCTTTCTTT	CASSPTGGRPFF
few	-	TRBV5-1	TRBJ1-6	TGCGCCAGCAGCTTGGCTTCTGAGTATAATTCACCCCTCCACTTT	CASSLASEYNSPLHF
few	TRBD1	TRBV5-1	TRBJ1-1	TGCGCCAGCAGCCTACGGGACAGGGTAATCACTGAAGCTTTCTTT	CASSLRDRVITEAFF
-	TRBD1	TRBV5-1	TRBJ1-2	TGCGCCAGCAGCAAGGACAGGGGATATAACTATGGCTACACCTTC	CASSKDRGYNYGYTF
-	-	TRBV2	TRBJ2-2	TGTGCCAGCAGTGGAGGGCAGGCGAACACCGGGGAGCTGTTTTTT	CASSGGQANTGELFF
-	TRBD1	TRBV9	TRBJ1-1	TGTGCCAGCAGCGCCGGGACAGGGTTGAACACTGAAGCTTTCTTT	CASSAGTGLNTEAFF
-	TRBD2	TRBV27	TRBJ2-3	TGTGCCAGCAGTTCAGCGGGGGAGGCAGATACGCAGTATTTT	CASSSAGEADTQYF
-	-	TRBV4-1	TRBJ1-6	TGCGCCAGCAGCCAACCGTCGGGAAATTCACCCCTCCACTTT	CASSQPSGNSPLHF
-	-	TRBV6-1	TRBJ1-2	TGTGCCAGCAGTGAAGCGCATTCACAGGGCGCCTATGGCTACACCTTC	CASSEAHSQGAYGYTF
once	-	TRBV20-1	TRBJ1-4	TGCAGTGCTAACAAGAATGAAAAACTGTTTTTT	CSANKNEKLFF
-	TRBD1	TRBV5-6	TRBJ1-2	TGTGCCAGCAGCTTACAGGGGGGGCCCTATGGCTACACCTTC	CASSLQGGPYGYTF
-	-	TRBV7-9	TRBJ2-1	TGTGCCAGCAGCTTGTCGGAGTCCCAGTTCTTC	CASSLSESQFF
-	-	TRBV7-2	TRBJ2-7	TGTGCCAGCAGCTTAGATCGCCCGAACTTCAACTACGAGCAGTACTTC	CASSLDRPNFNYEQYF
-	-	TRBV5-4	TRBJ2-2	TGTGCCGTTAAAGGATCCGGGGGTCAGAACACCGGGGAGCTGTTTTTT	CAVKGSGGQNTGELFF
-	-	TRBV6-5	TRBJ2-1	TGTGCCAGCAGTATTGGGGGCTCATACAATGAGCAGTTCTTC	CASSIGGSYNEQFF
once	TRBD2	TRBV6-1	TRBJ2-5	TGTGCCAGCTTAGCGGGGGGACAAGAGACCCAGTACTTC	CASLAGGQETQYF
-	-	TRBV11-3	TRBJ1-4	TGTGCCAGCAGCACCCGACATAACAGGTTACCTAATGAAAAACTGTTTTTT	CASSTRHNRLPNEKLFF
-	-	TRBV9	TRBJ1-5	TGTGCCAGCAGCGTGCAGGGATCTCAGCCCCAGCATTTT	CASSVQGSQPQHF
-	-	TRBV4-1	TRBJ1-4	TGCGCCAGCAGTGAGTATCTGAGTCTCCTAGTCGACAATGAAAAACTGTTTTTT	CASSEYLSLLVDNEKLFF
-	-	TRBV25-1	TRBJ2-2	TGTGCCAGCAGTGAACTAACTGCTCCGAACACCGGGGAGCTGTTTTTT	CASSELTAPNTGELFF
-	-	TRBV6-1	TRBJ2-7	TGTGCCAGCAGAATAACAGGGGGGGACTCCTACGAGCAGTACTTC	CASRITGGDSYEQYF
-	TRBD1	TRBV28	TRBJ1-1	TGTGCCAGCAGTCCTAATCAGGGGGCGCGTGACACTGAAGCTTTCTTT	CASSPNQGARDTEAFF
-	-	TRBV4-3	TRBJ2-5	TGCGCCAGCAGCCAAGATCGTCAGTACCAAGAGACCCAGTACTTC	CASSQDRQYQETQYF
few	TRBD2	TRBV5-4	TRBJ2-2	TGTGCCAGCAGCGCGGGACTAGCGGGGGTTCACGGGGAGCTGTTTTTT	CASSAGLAGVHGELFF
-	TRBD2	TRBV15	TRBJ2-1	TGTGCCACCAGCAGACGAAGGCCGGGACTAGCGAACTACAATGAGCAGTTCTTC	CATSRRRPGLANYNEQFF
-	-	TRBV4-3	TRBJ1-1	TGCGCCAGCAGCCAAATTACGGGGGGGGGCACTGAAGCTTTCTTT	CASSQITGGGTEAFF
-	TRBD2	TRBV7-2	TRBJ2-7	TGTGCCAGCAGCTTGAGACTAGCCGACGAGCAGTACTTC	CASSLRLADEQYF
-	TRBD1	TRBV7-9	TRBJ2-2	TGTGCCAGCAGCACGGACAGGGGGCTTATTTATGGCGGGGAGCTGTTTTTT	CASSTDRGLIYGGELFF
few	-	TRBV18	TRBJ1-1	TGTGCCAGCTCACCATTCAATGTGGGCCAGGGCACTGAAGCTTTCTTT	CASSPFNVGQGTEAFF
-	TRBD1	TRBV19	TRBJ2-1	TGTGCCAGTAGGGGGACAGGGGGCAAGAATGAGCAGTTCTTC	CASRGTGGKNEQFF
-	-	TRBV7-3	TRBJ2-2	TGTGCCAGCAGCTTATCTTCCACCGGGGAGCTGTTTTTT	CASSLSSTGELFF
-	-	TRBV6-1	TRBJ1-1	TGTGCCAGCAGTCGGACGAGGGCGGCGAACACTGAAGCTTTCTTT	CASSRTRAANTEAFF
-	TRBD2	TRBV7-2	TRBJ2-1	TGTGCCAGCAGACCGGGTGCGCGGGGGGTATCCTACAATGAGCAGTTCTTC	CASRPGARGVSYNEQFF
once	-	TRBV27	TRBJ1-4	TGTGCCAGCAGGGGGGGGGCAACCGAAAAACTGTTTTTT	CASRGGATEKLFF
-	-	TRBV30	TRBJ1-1	TGTGCCTGGAGTGCAGAACCCCATCGAACAGGGAGGGACACTGAAGCTTTCTTT	CAWSAEPHRTGRDTEAFF